The 4 T cell receptor beta chains below all came from one sample that was sequenced in a study of shared clonotypes between healthy human individuals. Sequencing used immunoSEQ multiplex PCR; TCRdb keeps in-frame clones, though not all of them. The sample carries over 2 million clones, 85% to 95% recorded once. Material for sequencing was naive CD4+ T cells from PBMCs. The subset: CD45RA+ positively selected. These receptors came from a man aged 18 to 29 in good health. Some clones in this sample may be carry-over from other donors' samples.

The rearrangement links TRBV7-6 to TRBJ2-7; no clear D gene. The germline V gene encodes CDR1 SGHVS and CDR2 FNYEAQ. This CDR3 has 16 amino acids. V gave up 1 base and J gave up 3 bases, with 16 bases separating them. The CDR3 sequence: CASSLVNSPVSYEQYF. CDR3 bases: TGTGCCAGCAGCTTAGTTAACAGCCCAGTAAGCTACGAGCAGTACTTC.

This chain joins TRBV5-1 and TRBJ2-5; TRBD1 aligns across 7 bases. The CDR3 contains 15 residues. Germline CDR1 reads SGHRS; CDR2 reads YFSETQ. V shed 4 bases and J 1 base; nucleotides not matched to a gene: 7. CDR3 region: CASSQLQGSQETQYF. CDR3 bases: TGCGCCAGCAGCCAGCTACAGGGGTCCCAAGAGACCCAGTACTTC.

Remarks on this clone: Other DNA sequences of this sample code for an identical CDR3. The genes are TRBV6-1 and TRBJ2-3; 8 bases are shared with TRBD2. Looked up from germline, CDR1 is MNHNS and CDR2 is SASEGT. The CDR3 is 16 amino acids. V gave up 2 bases and J gave up 2 bases; unmatched junction bases: 6. The CDR3 region is CASSESLAGVTDTQYF. CDR3 sequence (DNA): TGTGCCAGCAGTGAATCCCTAGCGGGTGTCACAGATACGCAGTATTTT.

V is TRBV19 and J is TRBJ2-5, with 9 bases aligning to TRBD2. Germline CDR1 reads LNHDA; CDR2 reads SQIVND (reference sequence). This CDR3 is built from 14 residues. The V gene end was trimmed by 5 bases and the J gene end by 5 bases; junction bases not matched to a gene: 6. The CDR3 nucleotides read TGTGCCAGTAGTCCCGGGACTAGCTGGGAGACCCAGTACTTC. It translates to CASSPGTSWETQYF. The variable domain in full, with the rest retrieved from reference TRBV19 and TRBJ2-5, is DGGITQSPKYLFRKEGQNVTLSCEQNLNHDAMYWYRQDPGQGLRLIYYSQIVNDFQKGDIAEGYSVSREKKESFPLTVTSAQKNPTAFYLCASSPGTSWETQYFGPGTRLLVL.